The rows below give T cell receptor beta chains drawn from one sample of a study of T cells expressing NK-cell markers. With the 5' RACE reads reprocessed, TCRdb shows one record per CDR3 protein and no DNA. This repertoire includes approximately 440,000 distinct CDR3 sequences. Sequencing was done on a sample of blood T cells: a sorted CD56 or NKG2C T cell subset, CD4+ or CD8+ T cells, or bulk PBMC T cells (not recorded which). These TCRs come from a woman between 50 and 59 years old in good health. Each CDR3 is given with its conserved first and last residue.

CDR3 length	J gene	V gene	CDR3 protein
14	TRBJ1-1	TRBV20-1	CSATLLGVNTEAFF
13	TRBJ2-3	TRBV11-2	CASRASTRLTQYF
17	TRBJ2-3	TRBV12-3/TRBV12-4	CASRQFRTSGSTDTQYF
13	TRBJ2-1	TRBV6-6	CASMVGGSGEQFF
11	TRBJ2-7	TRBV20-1	CSAWRGDEQYF
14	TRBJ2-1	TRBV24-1	CATSETSGRNEQFF
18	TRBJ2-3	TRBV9	CASSASPIPGQSADTQYF
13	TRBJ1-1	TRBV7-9	CASSSTGGGITFF
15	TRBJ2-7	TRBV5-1	CASSLGQGRTYEQYF
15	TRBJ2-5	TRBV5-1	CASSLAGGIQETQYF
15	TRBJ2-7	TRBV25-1	CASGEGGAGQYEQYF